This paragraph covers one T cell receptor (beta chain) sequence. This sample stems from a study of blood T cell repertoires in COVID-19. Study-wide context: From the United States, Italy and Spain came samples of acute and convalescent COVID-19. In each case, the material was cDNA or gDNA derived from T cells, B-cell-depleted T cells, or PBMCs.

Original data processing: The authors estimated nucleated cell counts from reference gene primer amplification. Measured with immunoSEQ multiplex PCR; TCRdb has only the in-frame clones, and not every one. The V and J calls and clone size were taken over from that table, and D and trimming were inferred from the DNA. The data contain about 220,000 clones, around 88% of them singletons. This receptor was taken from a woman between 25 and 40 years old who had recovered from COVID-19. Sequenced material: peripheral blood.

Here the CDR3 DNA reads TGTGCCAGCACCCTGGCGACTACCTTAGGTACGCAGTATTTT. Translation: CASTLATTLGTQYF. This chain connects TRBV7-2 to TRBJ2-3, with D tentatively TRBD2 (5 bases). Germline CDR1 is SGHTA and CDR2 is FQGNSA. This CDR3 is built from 14 residues. V was cut by 7 bases and J by 8 bases, with 19 bases left in between.